This TCR beta chain stems from a study of blood T cell repertoires in COVID-19 (dated by TCRdb to 2020 to 2021). About the investigation overall: Collaborator samples came from the United States, Italy and Spain and covered acute and convalescent phases of COVID-19. The sample metadata nearly always contained a de-identified subject ID, COVID-19 status, age in years and sex. The samples were drawn from the first 160 participants of the ongoing ImmuneRACE study and from some 1,300 subjects provided by 6 global collaborators. Deeply sampled blood TCRbeta repertoires from subjects exposed to, actively infected with, or recovered from COVID-19 were included in the dataset. The repertoires were made available in a free public database intended to serve as a resource for research on the immune response to SARS-CoV-2. HLA class I and class II types, where available, came from metadata supplied by the sample provider rather than from assay-based typing. The prospective study material was composed of cDNA or gDNA derived from T cells, B-cell-depleted T cells, or PBMCs. Paper-wide results and their limitations: The quantity of clinical and demographic metadata differed by source and by participant and was supplied without curation.

A word on this clone: Its target antigen remains unknown. No qualities accompany the bases; no much larger clone lies one base away.

Participants in the prospective study were aged roughly 18 to 100 years, lived in some 24 United States geographic areas, and enrolled through a virtual design. Cohort assignment in the prospective study relied on participant-reported clinical history from a screening survey and a study questionnaire. Mobile phlebotomists in the prospective study collected whole blood, serum and a nasopharyngeal or oropharyngeal swab from every participant. Prospective study participants could optionally give additional blood draws and questionnaires over an approximately 2-month period. Blood samples from the prospective study were shipped frozen or at room temperature prior to DNA extraction. TCRbeta CDR3 regions were amplified from genomic DNA by means of the immunoSEQ Assay, a bias-controlled multiplex PCR. The study's processing was this. The number of nucleated cells in each sample was estimated from the amplification of reference gene primers within the assay. Sequence reads were collapsed and filtered to measure the absolute abundance of every unique TCRbeta CDR3 rearrangement. For each sample, productive Simpson clonality was calculated as the square root of Simpson's diversity index across productive rearrangements. In its TCRdb copy, this immuneACCESS table keeps in-frame sequences only and misses some clones. Where compared with another copy, unresolved V genes explain less than half of these, and the others have no known cause. V and J calls plus clone size are reproduced from that table; the DNA served to infer D and trimming. The sample table contains some 200,000 clones; only one count was recorded for about 86% of them. The ten largest make up under 1.5% of the sample.

In the germline V gene, CDR1 corresponds to LGHNA and CDR2 to YNFKEQ. There are 15 amino acids in the CDR3, from cysteine to phenylalanine inclusive. Only CDR3 DNA is held: 45 bases, read in frame from base 1. Deletion took 4 bases off V and 1 base off J, with a span of 13 bases between the germline ends. This receptor was obtained from a woman aged 40 to 50 with acute COVID-19. The rearranged chain carries TRBV4-2 and TRBJ1-1, with TRBD1 tentatively as D gene (6 bases match). Input material: PBMCs or T cells enriched from blood (not recorded which). The CDR3 protein sequence reads: CASSLYREGNTEAFF. The nucleotide sequence is TGTGCCAGCAGCCTATACAGGGAGGGGAACACTGAAGCTTTCTTT.